Given below is one T cell receptor (beta chain) in context. Its matching antigen is unknown. This sample is drawn from a study of T-cell memory formation after mild COVID-19. On the study more broadly: The TCR clusters were mostly specific to one donor.

Study observations and caveats: Whether day 37 second-wave clones are SARS-CoV-2-specific was not confirmed.

With 4 bases removed from V and 3 bases from J, the gap between germline ends came to 10 bases. Germline CDR1 is SGHRS and CDR2 is YFSETQ. The CDR3 sequence is 13 residues long. TCRdb re-analysed the 5' RACE reads in MiXCR, keeping a single row per CDR3 protein. The sample lists roughly 350,000 distinct CDR3 sequences, roughly 15% seen once, with about a fifth in the top ten. Sequenced material: PBMCs or a T cell subset sorted from them (not recorded which). This chain uses TRBV5-1 with TRBJ2-5, with D possibly being TRBD1 or TRBD2 (5 bases each). The sequence came from a man aged 18 to 29 who had mild COVID-19 (a few samples of this study predate the infection). Cell type and time point are not known. CDR3 sequence reads: CASSRGREETQYF. CDR3 nucleotides: TGCGCCAGCAGCAGGGGACGGGAAGAGACCCAGTACTTC.